What follows are 27 T cell receptor beta chains derived from one specimen sequenced in a study of Ad26.COV2.S vaccination and SARS-CoV-2 variants (dated by TCRdb to the early 2020s). This specimen's treatment or condition label, per the study, means: some 19 received Ad26.COV2.S at low or high dose, single or two shots; about five received placebo; per-sample allocation not given. Repertoires of vaccine and placebo recipients were sequenced from samples taken on day 63 after the first injection. The library came from the immunoSEQ multiplex PCR assay. TCRdb took over this immuneACCESS table, retaining in-frame rearrangements with V and J assigned. Such tables are incomplete; in checked studies, under half of the missing clones stem from an unresolved V gene, and the remainder is unexplained. The sample table lists 400,000 to 450,000 clones, 75% to 95% of them with a count of one. The ten largest clones take up 12% of the sample.

Sequences were derived from peripheral blood, sampled in a trial of Ad26.COV2.S vaccine versus placebo. The receptors stem from a person aged 18-60 years who received the Ad26.COV2.S COVID-19 vaccine or a placebo.

This clone was found a few times. The rearrangement links TRBV11-2 to TRBJ2-1; TRBD1 might be the D (5 bases). The CDR3 runs 18 residues. V was clipped by 0 bases and J by 4 bases, with 19 bases between them. Germline loops: CDR1 SGHAT, CDR2 FQNNGV. CDR3 sequence: CASSLDSSGSDIYNEQFF. CDR3 coding DNA: TGTGCCAGCAGCTTAGATTCCTCAGGGTCCGATATTTACAATGAGCAGTTCTTC.

V usage is TRBV7-9 and J usage is TRBJ2-3; D call uncertain. CDR1 is SEHNR and CDR2 is FQNEAQ in the germline V gene (reference sequence). The CDR3 contains 12 residues. V was pared by 4 bases and J by 4 bases, with 6 bases between. CDR3 sequence reads: CASSSDPDTQYF. In nucleotides, the CDR3 is TGTGCCAGCAGCTCGGACCCAGATACGCAGTATTTT. Full variable domain (rest looked up from reference TRBV7-9 and TRBJ2-3): DTGVSQNPRHKITKRGQNVTFRCDPISEHNRLYWYRQTLGQGPEFLTYFQNEAQLEKSRLLSDRFSAERPKGSFSTLEIQRTEQGDSAMYLCASSSDPDTQYFGPGTRLTVL.

This clone came up a few times. J is TRBJ2-2 and V is TRBV7-2; D is perhaps TRBD2 (6 bases). Trimming left V 5 bases short and J 5 bases short, with 12 bases between. CDR1 is SGHTA and CDR2 is FQGNSA in the germline V gene. The CDR3 length is 14 residues. Written as DNA, the CDR3 is TGTGCCAGCAGCACCGCGGAGGGGACCGGGGAGCTGTTTTTT. Protein: CASSTAEGTGELFF.

The chain is built from TRBV1 and TRBJ2-2; the table's D call of TRBD2 was not tested on the DNA. TRBV1 is reported as a pseudogene. This CDR3 region has 18 residues. The CDR3 DNA is TGCACCAGCAGCCAAGATTTAGCGGGAGACGTATCCACCGGGGAGCTGTTTTTT. Residues: CTSSQDLAGDVSTGELFF.

The chain couples TRBV9 to TRBJ2-7; tentatively, D is TRBD2 (5 bases). This CDR3 has 14 amino acids. V was pared by 0 bases and J by 3 bases, with 10 bases between. Germline assignment: CDR1 SGDLS and CDR2 YYNGEE. The CDR3 sequence is CASSVAAANYEQYF. The DNA of the CDR3 is TGTGCCAGCAGCGTAGCAGCGGCAAACTACGAGCAGTACTTC. The whole variable domain, remainder taken from reference TRBV9 and TRBJ2-7, is DSGVTQTPKHLITATGQRVTLRCSPRSGDLSVYWYQQSLDQGLQFLIQYYNGEERAKGNILERFSAQQFPDLHSELNLSSLELGDSALYFCASSVAAANYEQYFGPGTRLTVT.

Of note for this clone: Germline is not matched at one junction end, which may reflect a read error. The chain couples TRBV5-6 to TRBJ2-7; tentative D call: TRBD2 (6 bases). Germline-derived CDR1 and CDR2 are SGHDT and YYEEEE. This CDR3 contains 14 residues. CDR3 in amino acids: CVSSLVLAYHEQYF. Here the CDR3 DNA reads TGTGTCAGCAGCTTGGTCCTAGCGTATCACGAGCAGTACTTC.

CDR3: CASSQVLGEQYF. The DNA for the CDR3 is TGTGCCAGCAGCCAAGTCTTAGGCGAGCAGTACTTC. The chain couples TRBV14 to TRBJ2-7; no clear D gene. CDR3 length: 12 amino acids. The ends were cut back, 1 base at V and 6 bases at J, with 7 bases in the middle. The germline V gene has CDR1 SGHDN and CDR2 FVKESK.

The rearrangement links TRBV7-9 to TRBJ1-5; 8 positions agree with TRBD1. Germline V gene data show CDR1 as SEHNR and CDR2 as FQNEAQ (reference sequence). Unmatched junction bases numbered 3, after V lost 5 bases and J lost 0 bases. The CDR3 runs to 15 residues. The chain's CDR3 is CASSRGQGSNQPQHF. CDR3 DNA: TGTGCCAGCAGCCGTGGACAGGGTAGCAATCAGCCCCAGCATTTT.

The chain has TRBV3-1 (or the pseudogene TRBV3-2) and TRBJ2-7, with D possibly being TRBD1 or TRBD2 (5 bases each). V gave up 0 bases and J gave up 0 bases, with 15 bases separating them. This CDR3 spans 17 amino acids. The germline gives CDR1 LGHDT, CDR2 YNNKEL (reference sequence). The CDR3 DNA follows: TGTGCCAGCAGCCAAGATCAAGGGACGGGGAGCTCCTACGAGCAGTACTTC. It codes for CASSQDQGTGSSYEQYF.

The gene calls are TRBV6-5 and TRBJ2-7; TRBD1 matches at 7 bases. CDR1 is MNHEY and CDR2 is SVGAGI in the germline V gene. With 6 bases clipped from V and 0 bases from J, the junction kept 5 bases outside the gene matches. This CDR3 has 14 amino acids. CDR3 in DNA: TGTGCCAGCAGAACGGGACAGAGCTCCTACGAGCAGTACTTC. This codes for CASRTGQSSYEQYF.

This chain joins TRBV7-9 and TRBJ2-1; 7 bases map to TRBD2. CDR3 length: 15 residues. J gave up 5 bases and V 3 bases, and 7 bases lay outside the gene matches. Germline lookup yields CDR1 SEHNR and CDR2 FQNEAQ (reference sequence). The CDR3 protein is CASSLGAGKHNEQFF. The CDR3 nucleotides read TGTGCCAGCAGCTTGGGAGCGGGAAAACACAATGAGCAGTTCTTC.

The V call is TRBV29-1, the J call TRBJ1-1, with D perhaps TRBD1 (6 bases). Germline loops: CDR1 SQVTM, CDR2 ANQGSEA. This CDR3 is 14 amino acids long. Trimming removed 6 bases at V and 0 bases at J, with 14 bases between. The CDR3 protein is CSVSRGRMNTEAFF. In DNA, the CDR3 is TGCAGCGTCTCCAGGGGTCGGATGAACACTGAAGCTTTCTTT.

The chain carries TRBV2 and TRBJ1-2; D remains unclear. The CDR3 contains 14 residues. Germline CDR1 and CDR2: SNHLY and FYNNEI. Trimming took 5 bases from V and 1 from J, leaving 11 bases between them. The CDR3 is CASSKTGGNYGYTF. The CDR3 nucleotides read TGTGCCAGCAGTAAAACGGGCGGTAACTATGGCTACACCTTC.

This chain uses TRBV29-1 with TRBJ2-2, with D possibly matching TRBD2 (5 bases). V was trimmed by 2 bases and J by 4 bases, leaving 8 bases between them. Looked up from germline, CDR1 is SQVTM and CDR2 is ANQGSEA. This CDR3 is 13 amino acids long. CDR3 sequence reads: CSVETRSTGELFF. The CDR3 DNA sequence: TGCAGCGTTGAAACTAGGAGCACCGGGGAGCTGTTTTTT.

The chain has TRBV5-5 and TRBJ2-1; 10 bases are a match to TRBD2. The CDR3 runs to 15 residues. Germline assignment: CDR1 SGHKS and CDR2 YYEKEE (reference sequence). The V and J ends lost 5 bases and 6 bases, in that order; junction bases with no gene match: 8. The CDR3 protein is CASSFSSGSANEQFF. Written as DNA, the CDR3 is TGTGCCAGCAGTTTTTCTAGCGGGAGTGCCAATGAGCAGTTCTTC.

The chain uses TRBV14 and TRBJ2-7; the match to TRBD1 covers 9 bases. The CDR3 extends over 15 amino acids. V lost 4 bases, J lost 6 bases, and 10 bases stayed unmatched. Germline V gene data show CDR1 as SGHDN and CDR2 as FVKESK. CDR3: CASSLPGTGLVEQYF. The DNA of the CDR3 is TGTGCCAGCAGCCTCCCAGGGACAGGGCTAGTCGAGCAGTACTTC. Full variable domain (outside the CDR3, taken from reference TRBV14 and TRBJ2-7): EAGVTQFPSHSVIEKGQTVTLRCDPISGHDNLYWYRRVMGKEIKFLLHFVKESKQDESGMPNNRFLAERTGGTYSTLKVQPAELEDSGVYFCASSLPGTGLVEQYFGPGTRLTVT.

This chain joins TRBV5-1 and TRBJ2-1; a weak D match, TRBD2 (6 bases). Germline assignment: CDR1 SGHRS and CDR2 YFSETQ. V lost 0 bases, J lost 0 bases, and 16 bases lay in between. The CDR3 totals 18 residues. CDR3 sequence reads: CASSLEGWRGSSYNEQFF. DNA of the CDR3: TGCGCCAGCAGCTTGGAGGGTTGGCGGGGCAGCTCCTACAATGAGCAGTTCTTC. The full variable domain, with the rest looked up from reference TRBV5-1 and TRBJ2-1, is KAGVTQTPRYLIKTRGQQVTLSCSPISGHRSVSWYQQTPGQGLQFLFEYFSETQRNKGNFPGRFSGRQFSNSRSEMNVSTLELGDSALYLCASSLEGWRGSSYNEQFFGPGTRLTVL.

The J gene is TRBJ2-3, the V gene TRBV6-6; D not certain. V lost 6 bases to trimming and J lost 7 bases, with 20 bases between them. This CDR3 region has 15 residues. The V gene's germline CDR1 is MNHNY and CDR2 SVGAGI (reference sequence). CDR3 sequence (DNA): TGTGCCAGCAGCCCCCCTGACCTCAGGATCCATACGCAGTATTTT. Encoded protein: CASSPPDLRIHTQYF.

V and J are TRBV3-1 (or the pseudogene TRBV3-2) and TRBJ2-7; tentative D call: TRBD1 (7 bases). The CDR3 consists of 15 residues. Germline V gene data show CDR1 as LGHDT and CDR2 as YNNKEL (reference sequence). Trimming cost V 1 base and J 2 bases, with 12 bases left between them. The CDR3 sequence: CASSQVTGEAYEQYF. The CDR3 region has the DNA TGTGCCAGCAGCCAAGTCACAGGGGAGGCCTACGAGCAGTACTTC.

CDR3 sequence reads: CASSLKPAGDSRPYEQYF. Here the CDR3 DNA reads TGTGCCAGCAGTTTAAAACCAGCGGGAGACTCCCGGCCCTACGAGCAGTACTTC. The rearrangement links TRBV27 to TRBJ2-7, with 8 bases identical to TRBD2. Germline lookup yields CDR1 MNHEY and CDR2 SMNVEV (reference sequence). The CDR3 spans 18 residues. The V segment lost 2 bases and the J segment 2 bases; nucleotides outside the gene matches: 14.

The chain recombines TRBV29-1 with TRBJ1-2; 9 bases map to TRBD1. The CDR3 is 13 amino acids. In germline, CDR1 is SQVTM, CDR2 ANQGSEA. Unmatched junction bases numbered 5, after V lost 2 bases and J lost 7 bases. The CDR3 DNA follows: TGCAGCGTTGAAACAGGGGGCATCGTTGGCTACACCTTC. Translating it yields CSVETGGIVGYTF.

DNA for the CDR3: TGCGCCAGCAGCCAAGTAGGGACAGGGTTGGGTGATACGCAGTATTTT. It translates to CASSQVGTGLGDTQYF. The chain uses TRBV4-1 and TRBJ2-3; 9 bases align to TRBD1. CDR1 and CDR2 from the germline V gene are MGHRA and YSYEKL. The CDR3 runs 16 residues. The V gene end was trimmed by 1 base and the J gene end by 6 bases; junction bases not matched to a gene: 8.

This chain links TRBV6-2 or TRBV6-3 with TRBJ1-5; no definite D call. The germline V gene has CDR1 MNHEY and CDR2 SVGEGT. The CDR3 is 13 amino acids. Trimming removed 2 bases from V and 4 bases from J, with 6 bases in between. The CDR3 coding sequence is TGTGCCAGCAGTTACACGGGGAATCAGCCCCAGCATTTT. Translated, it gives CASSYTGNQPQHF.

This rearrangement joins TRBV28 to TRBJ1-5, with D possibly matching TRBD1 (5 bases). The germline gives CDR1 MDHEN, CDR2 SYDVKM. The V and J ends lost 1 base and 5 bases respectively, with 9 bases between them. The CDR3 totals 14 residues. The CDR3 protein is CASSLFRGDQPQHF. CDR3 coding DNA: TGTGCCAGCAGTTTATTCCGGGGGGATCAGCCCCAGCATTTT.

The rearrangement joins TRBV4-1 to TRBJ2-2; TRBD2 aligns across 9 bases. The J segment lost 7 bases and the V segment lost 7 bases, leaving 13 bases of the junction unmatched. The CDR3 has 16 amino acids. CDR1 MGHRA and CDR2 YSYEKL come from the germline V gene. CDR3 sequence reads: CASTPSALAGFGELFF. Here the CDR3 DNA reads TGCGCCAGCACCCCTAGTGCCCTAGCGGGATTCGGGGAGCTGTTTTTT.

This clone was detected only a few times. The chain uses TRBV6-6 and TRBJ1-5, with 7 nucleotides matching TRBD1. With V trimmed by 5 bases and J by 0 bases, 13 bases remained unmatched. The CDR3 is 18 residues long. Germline CDR1 is MNHNY and CDR2 is SVGAGI (reference sequence). CDR3 loop: CASSRGTASPYSNQPQHF. The CDR3 DNA is TGTGCCAGCAGTCGAGGGACAGCATCACCGTATAGCAATCAGCCCCAGCATTTT.

This rearrangement joins TRBV18 to TRBJ2-2; D perhaps matches TRBD1 (5 bases). Trimming pared 7 bases from V and 0 bases from J, leaving 9 bases between. Germline V gene lookup returns CDR1 KGHSH and CDR2 LQKENI. This CDR3 has 14 residues. The CDR3 nucleotides read TGTGCCAGCTTCCGGACATCGAACACCGGGGAGCTGTTTTTT. Protein product: CASFRTSNTGELFF. Based on the CDR3 plus reference TRBV18 and TRBJ2-2, the full variable domain is NAGVMQNPRHLVRRRGQEARLRCSPMKGHSHVYWYRQLPEEGLKFMVYLQKENIIDESGMPKERFSAEFPKEGPSILRIQQVVRGDSAAYFCASFRTSNTGELFFGEGSRLTVL.